Below, 5 T cell receptor beta chains from the same sample are listed, as sequenced in a study of post-analysis software for immune sequencing data (dated by TCRdb to between 2014 and 2017). What the study reported, not specific to this receptor: Patients showed significantly higher frequencies than controls for roughly five TRBV segments, among them TRBV5-6, TRBV5-1 and TRBV20-1.

These receptors' targets are unknown. The library was built by means of PCR. Sequencer: Illumina HiSeq 2500. To reduce PCR and sequencing biases, unique molecular identifiers were incorporated into the TCR beta cDNA libraries. TCRdb reworked the public reads: Q25 trimming with fastp, MiXCR clone assembly, productive beta chains retained. Rows are unified per CDR3 protein, each entry keeping the most common DNA and genes. This sample comprises roughly 580,000 distinct CDR3 sequences, 44% of them detected only once. The ten biggest clones cover approximately 1.7% of the sample. Sequencing input: blood. All receptors derive from a girl between 5 and 17 years old with multiple sclerosis.

The rearrangement links TRBV7-9 to TRBJ1-6; 9 bases are a match to TRBD1. In germline, CDR1 is SEHNR, CDR2 FQNEAQ (reference sequence). V gave up 5 bases and J gave up 9 bases; unmatched junction bases: 5. This CDR3 comprises 14 residues. As DNA, the CDR3 is TGTGCCAGCAGCCGGGACAGGGAGATTTCACCCCTCCACTTT. Amino acids: CASSRDREISPLHF.

This clonotype came up a few times. The chain is built from TRBV6-6 and TRBJ1-6; 10 positions agree with TRBD1. Germline assignment: CDR1 MNHNY and CDR2 SVGAGI (reference sequence). The CDR3 has 16 amino acids. Losses at the gene ends were 1 base for V and 10 bases for J; bases not matched to a gene: 7. CDR3 region: CASSYYKTGGRSPLHF. In DNA, the CDR3 is TGTGCCAGCAGTTACTATAAGACAGGGGGCAGGTCACCCCTCCACTTT.

This clonotype was seen more than once but under ten times. The chain combines TRBV29-1 with TRBJ1-4; TRBD1 matches 10 bases. Losses at the gene ends were 4 bases for V and 8 bases for J; bases not matched to a gene: 7. The germline gives CDR1 SQVTM, CDR2 ANQGSEA. CDR3 length: 14 amino acids. This CDR3 is CSVATGTGVEKLFF. CDR3 sequence (DNA): TGCAGCGTTGCTACCGGGACAGGGGTGGAAAAACTGTTTTTT.

The rearrangement links TRBV12-3 or TRBV12-4 to TRBJ2-1; no firm D call. This CDR3 comprises 14 residues. Trimming removed 1 base at V and 5 bases at J, with 9 bases between. As DNA, the CDR3 is TGTGCCAGCAGTTTAGAACCCAGAAACAATGAGCAGTTCTTC. Translated: CASSLEPRNNEQFF.

The rearrangement uses TRBV12-5 and TRBJ2-3, with D tentatively TRBD2 (5 bases). V gave up 1 base and J gave up 4 bases, with 18 bases separating them. Germline CDR1 is LGHNT and CDR2 is FRNRAP. The CDR3 totals 17 residues. CDR3 amino acids: CASGLAGSQRRPDTQYF. The CDR3 nucleotides read TGTGCTAGTGGTTTGGCCGGATCTCAACGGAGGCCAGATACGCAGTATTTT.